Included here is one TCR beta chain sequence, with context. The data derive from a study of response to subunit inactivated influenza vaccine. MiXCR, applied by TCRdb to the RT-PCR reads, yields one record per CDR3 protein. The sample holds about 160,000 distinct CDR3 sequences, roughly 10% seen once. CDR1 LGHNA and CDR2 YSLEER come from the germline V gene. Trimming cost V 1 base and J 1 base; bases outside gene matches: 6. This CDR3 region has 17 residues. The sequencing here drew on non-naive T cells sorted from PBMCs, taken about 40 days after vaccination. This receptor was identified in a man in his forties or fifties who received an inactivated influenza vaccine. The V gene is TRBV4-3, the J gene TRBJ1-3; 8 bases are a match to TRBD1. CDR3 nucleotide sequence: TGCGCCAGCAGCCAAGCTCGGACAGGGCTTTCTGGAAACACCATATATTTT. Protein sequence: CASSQARTGLSGNTIYF.